Ten or more counts support the clone carrying this T cell receptor beta chain. Antigen unknown. Using RNA transcripts as the source, TCR beta CDR3 regions were amplified. The primer set for the first-round RT-PCR of the TCR CDR3 was HTBI. TCRdb used MiXCR to reprocess the multiplex PCR reads, holding one entry per CDR3 protein. This table has approximately 200,000 distinct CDR3 sequences, about 17% appearing once. Each diagnosis drew on symptoms, thyroxine, TRAb, thyroid ultrasound and orbital computed tomography findings. This CDR3 contains 14 residues. Germline V lookup: CDR1 KGHSH, CDR2 LQKENI. V dropped 2 bases and J dropped 6 bases, with 11 bases sitting between them. The data are from a study of T cells in Graves' hyperthyroidism and ophthalmopathy. The wider study: Initial diagnosis, before any treatment, was when peripheral blood was collected. General study findings and limits: Most thyroid clonotypes expanded above 0.001 were also detected in blood.

This chain joins TRBV18 and TRBJ1-5; the D is unclear. Sequenced: blood. This clonotype was sampled from a man in his forties with Graves' hyperthyroidism. CDR3 DNA sequence: TGTGCCAGCTCACCATCCGAAGGGATTCAGCCCCAGCATTTT. This gives the protein CASSPSEGIQPQHF.